Below are 27 T cell receptor beta chains sequenced from a single sample in a study of blood T cell repertoires in COVID-19. Produced via immunoSEQ multiplex PCR; TCRdb's table is partial and in-frame only. The repertoire holds about 310,000 clones, with around 87% as singletons. Sequencing used peripheral blood. The receptors here all came from a woman in her forties or fifties who had recovered from COVID-19.

This sequence joins TRBV9 and TRBJ1-2, with 9 bases that match TRBD1. The junction had 3 bases not matched to a gene; V was cut back by 0 bases and J by 3 bases. This CDR3 region has 15 residues. Germline V gene data show CDR1 as SGDLS and CDR2 as YYNGEE. The CDR3 nucleotides are TGTGCCAGCAGCGTAGGTACAGGGGGCGACTATGGCTACACCTTC. It translates to CASSVGTGGDYGYTF.

V usage is TRBV4-2 and J usage is TRBJ1-6, with D possibly being TRBD1 (5 bases). The CDR3 length is 16 residues. Trimming pared 0 bases from V and 9 bases from J, leaving 15 bases between. Per germline, CDR1 LGHNA and CDR2 YNFKEQ. CDR3 nucleotides: TGTGCCAGCAGCCAAGAAACGACAGAGTTTGGTTCACCCCTCCACTTT. This translates into CASSQETTEFGSPLHF.

The gene calls are TRBV7-8 and TRBJ2-2, with 7 bases lining up with TRBD2. The germline V gene has CDR1 SGHVS and CDR2 FQNEAQ. Losses at the gene ends were 5 bases for V and 5 bases for J; bases not matched to a gene: 11. The CDR3 has 16 amino acids. The CDR3 bases are TGTGCCAGCAGCCCCCTCGCTAGCGGAAATACCGGGGAGCTGTTTTTT. Translating it yields CASSPLASGNTGELFF.

CDR3 sequence: CASSLQPRTQYF. CDR3 nucleotide sequence: TGTGCCAGCAGCCTCCAACCCAGGACCCAGTACTTC. This rearrangement joins TRBV3-1 (or the pseudogene TRBV3-2) to TRBJ2-5, with D uncertain. Trimming removed 4 bases at V and 7 bases at J, with 10 bases between. This CDR3 comprises 12 residues. Germline V CDR1 and CDR2: LGHDT, YNNKEL (reference sequence).

This chain's CDR3 is CSAMGGWSYGYTF. The CDR3 DNA follows: TGCAGCGCAATGGGAGGGTGGAGCTATGGCTACACCTTC. The rearrangement links TRBV29-1 to TRBJ1-2; the D is unclear. Germline V CDR1 and CDR2: SQVTM, ANQGSEA. Trimming took 7 bases from V and 4 from J, leaving 16 bases between them. CDR3 length: 13 residues.

The V call is TRBV6-1, the J call TRBJ2-2; D is unresolved. The CDR3 runs to 14 residues. CDR1 and CDR2 (germline): MNHNS, SASEGT. V dropped 2 bases and J dropped 8 bases, with 12 bases sitting between them. The CDR3 protein is CASSEHLSGGELFF. As DNA, the CDR3 is TGTGCCAGCAGTGAACACCTATCAGGAGGGGAGCTGTTTTTT.

As concerns this clone: Additional DNA sequences in this sample encode the identical CDR3. The V and J genes are TRBV18 and TRBJ2-7; a possible D gene is TRBD2 (6 bases). Germline CDR1 and CDR2: KGHSH and LQKENI. V was cut by 0 bases and J by 3 bases, with 6 bases left in between. The CDR3 runs to 13 residues. CDR3 DNA: TGTGCCAGCTCACCACCGGGGGGCTACGAGCAGTACTTC. Translation gives CASSPPGGYEQYF.

J is TRBJ2-3 and V is TRBV1; the listed D gene, TRBD2, was not tested against the DNA. TRBV1 is labeled a pseudogene. The CDR3 consists of 17 residues. Written as DNA, the CDR3 is TGCACCAGCAGCCAAGATCGGTCGGGAGCCAGCACAGATACGCAGTATTTT. Its protein is CTSSQDRSGASTDTQYF.

This clone appeared a single time. The J gene is TRBJ1-3, the V gene TRBV5-5; TRBD1 is a possible D gene (6 bases). CDR1 SGHKS and CDR2 YYEKEE come from the germline V gene (reference sequence). The V end lost 4 bases, the J end lost 3 bases, and 11 bases lay between the germline ends. This CDR3 has 14 residues. The CDR3 reads CASSSGTFGNTIYF. CDR3 DNA sequence: TGTGCCAGCAGCAGCGGGACATTTGGAAACACCATATATTTT.

This chain uses TRBV7-9 with TRBJ2-7, with 9 bases that match TRBD2. Germline assignment: CDR1 SEHNR and CDR2 FQNEAQ (reference sequence). This CDR3 contains 14 residues. J lost 3 bases, V lost 4 bases, and 4 bases had no gene match. This chain's CDR3 is CASSWLAGNYEQYF. The CDR3 DNA is TGTGCCAGCAGCTGGCTAGCGGGGAACTACGAGCAGTACTTC.

The rearrangement joins TRBV7-2 to TRBJ1-1; D not certain. CDR3 size: 15 residues. V lost 5 bases and J 1 base, leaving 14 bases between the germline ends. Germline loops: CDR1 SGHTA, CDR2 FQGNSA. For the CDR3, the DNA is TGTGCCAGCAGCCCCCCCCCTTCGGGGAACACTGAAGCTTTCTTT. The encoded protein is CASSPPPSGNTEAFF.

The chain uses TRBV6-5 and TRBJ2-1; TRBD2 matches 14 bases. Germline V gene lookup returns CDR1 MNHEY and CDR2 SVGAGI. The CDR3 length is 13 residues. CDR3: CATGTSGRNEQFF. In nucleotides, the CDR3 is TGTGCTACCGGGACTAGCGGGAGAAATGAGCAGTTCTTC.

The chain employs TRBV2 and TRBJ1-5; D gene ambiguous. CDR3 length: 13 amino acids. Germline CDR1 reads SNHLY; CDR2 reads FYNNEI. Trimming took off 5 bases at V and 2 bases at J, with 7 bases between the two ends. CDR3 coding DNA: TGTGCCAGCAGTTTCGGGGGCAATCAGCCCCAGCATTTT. Protein: CASSFGGNQPQHF. The full variable domain, its missing parts supplied by reference TRBV2 and TRBJ1-5, is EPEVTQTPSHQVTQMGQEVILRCVPISNHLYFYWYRQILGQKVEFLVSFYNNEISEKSEIFDDQFSVERPDGSNFTLKIRSTKLEDSAMYFCASSFGGNQPQHFGDGTRLSIL.

This clone came up once. Other DNA sequences from this sample encode an identical CDR3 as well. The V and J genes are TRBV18 and TRBJ1-5; D call uncertain. The CDR3 is 15 residues long. Trimming removed 4 bases at V and 2 bases at J, with 12 bases between. Germline values: CDR1 KGHSH, CDR2 LQKENI. CDR3 DNA sequence: TGTGCCAGCTCACGGCCGGGAACAGGCAATCAGCCCCAGCATTTT. Residues: CASSRPGTGNQPQHF.

This sequence joins TRBV18 and TRBJ1-1; D uncertain. V dropped 3 bases and J dropped 6 bases, with 5 bases sitting between them. The CDR3 is made up of 11 amino acids. Germline V CDR1 and CDR2: KGHSH, LQKENI. CDR3 DNA: TGTGCCAGCTCACCGGAGGCTGAAGCTTTCTTT. It translates to CASSPEAEAFF.

The rearrangement links TRBV27 to TRBJ1-2, with 8 bases aligning to TRBD1. V shed 2 bases and J 8 bases; nucleotides not matched to a gene: 7. Germline V lookup: CDR1 MNHEY, CDR2 SMNVEV (reference sequence). The CDR3 is made up of 14 amino acids. The CDR3 protein is CASSLRGDRGGYTF. The CDR3 region has the DNA TGTGCCAGCAGTTTACGAGGCGACAGGGGCGGCTACACCTTC.

The CDR3 spells CASSLTGNYGYTF. CDR3 nucleotides: TGTGCCAGCAGCCTAACAGGGAACTATGGCTACACCTTC. The genes are TRBV4-2 and TRBJ1-2; TRBD1 is a possible D gene (6 bases). Trimming cost V 4 bases and J 2 bases, with 8 bases left between them. Looked up from germline, CDR1 is LGHNA and CDR2 is YNFKEQ. There are 13 residues in the CDR3.

The rearrangement uses TRBV3-1 (or the pseudogene TRBV3-2) and TRBJ1-6, with 7 bases matching TRBD1. The CDR3 has 16 residues. Germline V lookup: CDR1 LGHDT, CDR2 YNNKEL (reference sequence). V lost 4 bases, J lost 2 bases, and 5 bases stayed unmatched. CDR3 protein: CASSLDRVAYNSPLHF. CDR3 bases: TGTGCCAGCAGCCTTGACAGGGTTGCCTATAATTCACCCCTCCACTTT.

This clone was seen only a few times. This chain uses TRBV3-1 (or the pseudogene TRBV3-2) with TRBJ1-1; 10 bases map to TRBD1. The V gene's germline CDR1 is LGHDT and CDR2 YNNKEL (reference sequence). The CDR3 runs 15 residues. Trimming cost V 4 bases and J 5 bases; bases outside gene matches: 7. The CDR3 protein is CASSPPRTGGTEAFF. The CDR3 DNA reads TGTGCCAGCAGCCCACCGCGGACAGGGGGGACTGAAGCTTTCTTT.

The gene calls are TRBV19 and TRBJ2-2; 8 positions agree with TRBD2. V lost 5 bases to trimming and J lost 1 base; unmatched junction nucleotides: 9. This CDR3 contains 17 residues. Per the germline V gene, CDR1 is LNHDA and CDR2 is SQIVND (reference sequence). CDR3 sequence reads: CASSLRTSSLNTGELFF. CDR3 in DNA: TGTGCCAGTAGTCTTCGGACTAGCTCCCTGAACACCGGGGAGCTGTTTTTT.

The V and J genes are TRBV6-2 or TRBV6-3 and TRBJ1-6; D not resolved. Germline V CDR1 and CDR2: MNHEY, SVGEGT. The V end lost 0 bases, the J end lost 13 bases, and 16 bases lay between the germline ends. This CDR3 contains 15 residues. CDR3: CASSYSDGEMGPLHF. The CDR3 coding sequence is TGTGCCAGCAGTTACTCTGACGGCGAGATGGGCCCCCTCCACTTT.

This clone was counted a few times. The V call is TRBV6-5, the J call TRBJ1-1, with D tentatively TRBD1 (6 bases). The germline V gene has CDR1 MNHEY and CDR2 SVGAGI. The CDR3 consists of 15 residues. The germline V and J ends were trimmed by 0 bases and 4 bases, with 12 bases remaining between them. The CDR3 reads CASSYSGGRSTEAFF. The CDR3 DNA reads TGTGCCAGCAGTTACTCCGGGGGGCGTAGCACTGAAGCTTTCTTT.

The chain is built from TRBV6-2 or TRBV6-3 and TRBJ2-3, with D perhaps matching TRBD2 (6 bases). The ends were cut back, 3 bases at V and 2 bases at J, with 18 bases in the middle. CDR1 MNHEY and CDR2 SVGEGT come from the germline V gene. The CDR3 covers 17 residues. CDR3 sequence: CASSYLGLASITDTQYF. The CDR3 nucleotides read TGTGCCAGCAGTTATTTAGGCCTAGCGAGCATCACAGATACGCAGTATTTT.

The chain employs TRBV7-9 and TRBJ2-7; D is possibly TRBD2 (6 bases). The V gene's germline CDR1 is SEHNR and CDR2 FQNEAQ (reference sequence). The CDR3 has 13 residues. The V end lost 5 bases, the J end lost 7 bases, and 15 bases lay between the germline ends. CDR3 nucleotide sequence: TGTGCCAGCAGCCGGGACTCCCTAGAAGAGCAGTACTTC. Protein: CASSRDSLEEQYF.

The table lists this clone with a few counts. The rearrangement links TRBV18 to TRBJ2-3, with TRBD2 matching over 9 bases. This CDR3 spans 18 amino acids. CDR1 and CDR2 from the germline V gene are KGHSH and LQKENI. V was clipped by 2 bases and J by 2 bases; unmatched bases: 11. This CDR3 reads CASSPLVAGATYTDTQYF. The CDR3 DNA sequence: TGTGCCAGCTCACCATTGGTAGCGGGGGCGACGTACACAGATACGCAGTATTTT.

The chain joins TRBV4-1 to TRBJ2-1; TRBD2 agrees at 10 bases. Germline V gene sequence: CDR1 MGHRA, CDR2 YSYEKL. With 0 bases clipped from V and 4 bases from J, the junction kept 3 bases outside the gene matches. This CDR3 has 16 amino acids. The CDR3: CASSQEPAGGYNEQFF. CDR3 nucleotides: TGCGCCAGCAGCCAAGAACCAGCGGGGGGGTACAATGAGCAGTTCTTC.

The rearrangement links TRBV9 to TRBJ2-5; 10 bases agree with TRBD2. With V trimmed by 3 bases and J by 1 base, 3 bases remained unmatched. Germline V CDR1 and CDR2: SGDLS, YYNGEE. The length of the CDR3 is 15 residues. The chain's CDR3 is CASSARTSGQETQYF. The DNA of the CDR3 is TGTGCCAGCAGCGCCCGGACTAGCGGCCAAGAGACCCAGTACTTC.